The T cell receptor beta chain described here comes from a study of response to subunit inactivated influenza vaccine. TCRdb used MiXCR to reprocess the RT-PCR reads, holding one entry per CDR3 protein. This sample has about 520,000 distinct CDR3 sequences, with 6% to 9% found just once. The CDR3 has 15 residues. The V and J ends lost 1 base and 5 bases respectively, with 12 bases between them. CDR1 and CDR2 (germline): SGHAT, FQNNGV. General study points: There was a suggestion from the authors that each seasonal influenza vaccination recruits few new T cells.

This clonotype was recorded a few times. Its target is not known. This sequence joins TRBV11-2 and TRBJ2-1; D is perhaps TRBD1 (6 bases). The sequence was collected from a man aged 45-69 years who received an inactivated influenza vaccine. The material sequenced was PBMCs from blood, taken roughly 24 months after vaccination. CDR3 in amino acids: CASSLVYRENNEQFF. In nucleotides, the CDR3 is TGTGCCAGCAGCTTAGTATACAGGGAAAACAATGAGCAGTTCTTC.